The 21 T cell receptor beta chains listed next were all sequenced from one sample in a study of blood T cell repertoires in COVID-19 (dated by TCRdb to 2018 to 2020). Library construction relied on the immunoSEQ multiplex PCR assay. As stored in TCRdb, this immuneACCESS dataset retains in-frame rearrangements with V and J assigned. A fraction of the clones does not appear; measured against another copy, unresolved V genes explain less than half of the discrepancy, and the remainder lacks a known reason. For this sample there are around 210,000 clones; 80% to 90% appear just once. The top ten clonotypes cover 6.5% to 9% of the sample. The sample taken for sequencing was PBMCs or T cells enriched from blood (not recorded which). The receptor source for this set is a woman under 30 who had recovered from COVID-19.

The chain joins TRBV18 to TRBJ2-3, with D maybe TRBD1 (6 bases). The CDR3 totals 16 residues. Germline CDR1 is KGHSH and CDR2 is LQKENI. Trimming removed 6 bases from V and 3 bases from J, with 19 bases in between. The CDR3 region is CASSLKGTLGTDTQYF. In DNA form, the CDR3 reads TGTGCCAGCTCTCTGAAGGGGACATTGGGGACAGATACGCAGTATTTT.

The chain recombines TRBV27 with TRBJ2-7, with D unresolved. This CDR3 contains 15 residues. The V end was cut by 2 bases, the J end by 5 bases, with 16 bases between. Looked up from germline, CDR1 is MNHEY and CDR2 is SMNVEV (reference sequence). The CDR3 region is CASSLNIPQRDEQYF. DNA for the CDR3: TGTGCCAGCAGTTTAAATATCCCACAGAGAGACGAGCAGTACTTC.

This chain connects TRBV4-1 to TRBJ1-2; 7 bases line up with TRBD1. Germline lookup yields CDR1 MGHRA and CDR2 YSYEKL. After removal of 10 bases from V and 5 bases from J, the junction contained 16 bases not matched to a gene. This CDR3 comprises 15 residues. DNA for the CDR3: TGCGCCACCTCGACAGGGAAAACGCCCCCTTATGGCTACACCTTC. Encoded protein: CATSTGKTPPYGYTF.

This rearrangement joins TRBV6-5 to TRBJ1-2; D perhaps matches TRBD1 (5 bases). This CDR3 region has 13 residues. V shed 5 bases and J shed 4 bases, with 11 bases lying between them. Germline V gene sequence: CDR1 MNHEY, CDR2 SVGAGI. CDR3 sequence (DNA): TGTGCCAGCAGTAGTCCGGGGGGCTATGGCTACACCTTC. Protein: CASSSPGGYGYTF.

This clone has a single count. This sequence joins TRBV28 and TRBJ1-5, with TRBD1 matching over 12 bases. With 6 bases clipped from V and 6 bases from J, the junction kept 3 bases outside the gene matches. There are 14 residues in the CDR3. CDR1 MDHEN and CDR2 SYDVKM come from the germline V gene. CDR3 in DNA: TGTGCCAGCAGGGGGACAGGGGGCGGTCAGCCCCAGCATTTT. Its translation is CASRGTGGGQPQHF.

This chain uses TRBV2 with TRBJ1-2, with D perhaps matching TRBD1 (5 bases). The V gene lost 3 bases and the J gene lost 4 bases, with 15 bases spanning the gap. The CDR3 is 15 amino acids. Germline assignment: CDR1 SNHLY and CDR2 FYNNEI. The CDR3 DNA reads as TGTGCCAGCAGTGATCTCCAGGGAAGGCTCTATGGCTACACCTTC. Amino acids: CASSDLQGRLYGYTF.

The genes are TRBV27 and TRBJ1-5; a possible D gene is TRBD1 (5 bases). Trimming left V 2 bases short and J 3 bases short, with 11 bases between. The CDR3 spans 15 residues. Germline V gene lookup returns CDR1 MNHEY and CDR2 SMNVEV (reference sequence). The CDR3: CASSLRAGNNQPQHF. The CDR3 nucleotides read TGTGCCAGCAGTTTAAGGGCAGGGAACAATCAGCCCCAGCATTTT.

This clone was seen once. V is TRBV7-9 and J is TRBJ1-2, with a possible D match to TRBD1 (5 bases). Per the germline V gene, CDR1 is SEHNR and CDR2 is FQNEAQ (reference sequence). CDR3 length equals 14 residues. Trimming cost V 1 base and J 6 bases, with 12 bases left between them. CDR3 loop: CASSLGQSPNGYTF. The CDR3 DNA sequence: TGTGCCAGCAGCTTAGGACAGTCCCCCAATGGCTACACCTTC.

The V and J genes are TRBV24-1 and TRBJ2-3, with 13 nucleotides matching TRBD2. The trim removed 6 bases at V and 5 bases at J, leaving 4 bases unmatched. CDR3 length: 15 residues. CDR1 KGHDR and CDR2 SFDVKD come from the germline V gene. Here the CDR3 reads CATSLTSGGIDTQYF. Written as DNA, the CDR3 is TGTGCCACCAGTCTGACTAGCGGGGGGATAGATACGCAGTATTTT.

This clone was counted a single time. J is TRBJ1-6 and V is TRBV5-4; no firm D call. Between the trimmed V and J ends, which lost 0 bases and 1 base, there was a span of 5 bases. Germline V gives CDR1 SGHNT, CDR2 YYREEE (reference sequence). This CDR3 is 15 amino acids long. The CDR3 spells CASSLDLSYNSPLHF. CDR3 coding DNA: TGTGCCAGCAGCTTGGATCTGTCCTATAATTCACCCCTCCACTTT.

The CDR3 DNA follows: TGCGCCAGCAGCTTACAGGGGCAAGAGACCCAGTACTTC. This sequence encodes CASSLQGQETQYF. The chain combines TRBV5-1 with TRBJ2-5; 7 nucleotides match TRBD1. The V gene's germline CDR1 is SGHRS and CDR2 YFSETQ. The CDR3 covers 13 residues. V was pared by 2 bases and J by 2 bases, with 0 bases of the junction left unmatched.

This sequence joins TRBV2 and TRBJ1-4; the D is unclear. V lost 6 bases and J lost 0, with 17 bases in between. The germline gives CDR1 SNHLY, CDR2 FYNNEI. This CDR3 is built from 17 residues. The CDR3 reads CASSIRGATSTNEKLFF. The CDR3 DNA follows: TGTGCCAGCAGCATCCGGGGAGCCACCTCAACTAATGAAAAACTGTTTTTT.

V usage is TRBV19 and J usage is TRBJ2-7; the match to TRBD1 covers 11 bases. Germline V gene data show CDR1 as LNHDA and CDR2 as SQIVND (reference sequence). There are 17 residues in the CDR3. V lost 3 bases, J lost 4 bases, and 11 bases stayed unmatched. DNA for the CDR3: TGTGCCAGTAGTATTAGTGGCGGGACAGGGGGACTTTACGAGCAGTACTTC. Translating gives CASSISGGTGGLYEQYF.

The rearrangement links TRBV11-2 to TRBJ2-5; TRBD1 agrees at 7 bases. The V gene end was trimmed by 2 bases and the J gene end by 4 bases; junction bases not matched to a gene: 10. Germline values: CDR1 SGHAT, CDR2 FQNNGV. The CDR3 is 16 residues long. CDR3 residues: CASSLRQGEGRETQYF. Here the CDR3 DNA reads TGTGCCAGCAGCTTACGACAGGGCGAGGGACGAGAGACCCAGTACTTC.

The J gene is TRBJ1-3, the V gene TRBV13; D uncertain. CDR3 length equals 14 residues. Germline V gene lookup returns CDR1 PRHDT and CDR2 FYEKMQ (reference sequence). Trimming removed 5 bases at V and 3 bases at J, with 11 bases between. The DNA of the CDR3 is TGTGCCAGCAGCCGCGGCCGGGGTGGAAACACCATATATTTT. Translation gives CASSRGRGGNTIYF.

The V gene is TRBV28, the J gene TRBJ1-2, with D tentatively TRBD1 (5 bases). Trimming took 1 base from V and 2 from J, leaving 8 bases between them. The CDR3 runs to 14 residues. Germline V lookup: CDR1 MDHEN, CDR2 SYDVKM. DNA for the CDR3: TGTGCCAGCAGTTTATTACAGGCAAACTATGGCTACACCTTC. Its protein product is CASSLLQANYGYTF.

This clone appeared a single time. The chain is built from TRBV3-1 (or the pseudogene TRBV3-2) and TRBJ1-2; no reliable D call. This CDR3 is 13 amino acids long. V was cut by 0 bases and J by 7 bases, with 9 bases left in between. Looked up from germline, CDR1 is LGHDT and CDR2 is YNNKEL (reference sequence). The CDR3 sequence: CASSQDSNSGYTF. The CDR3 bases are TGTGCCAGCAGCCAAGATTCTAATTCTGGCTACACCTTC.

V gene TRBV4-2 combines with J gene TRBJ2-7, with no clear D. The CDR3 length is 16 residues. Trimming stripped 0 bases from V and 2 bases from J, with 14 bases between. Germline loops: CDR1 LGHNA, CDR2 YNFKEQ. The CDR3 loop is CASSQDRQVHPYEQYF. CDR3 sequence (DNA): TGTGCCAGCAGCCAAGATAGGCAGGTTCACCCCTACGAGCAGTACTTC.

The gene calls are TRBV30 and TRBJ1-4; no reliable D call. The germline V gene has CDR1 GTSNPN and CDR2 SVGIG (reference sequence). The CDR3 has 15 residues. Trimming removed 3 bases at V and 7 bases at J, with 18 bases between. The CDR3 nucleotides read TGTGCCTGGAGCGTAGTACCGGGGAATGCTGAAAAACTGTTTTTT. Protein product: CAWSVVPGNAEKLFF.

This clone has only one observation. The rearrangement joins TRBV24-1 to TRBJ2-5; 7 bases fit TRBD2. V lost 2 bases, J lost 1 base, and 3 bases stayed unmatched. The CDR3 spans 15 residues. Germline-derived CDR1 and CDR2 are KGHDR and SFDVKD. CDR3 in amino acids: CATSDSWTSQETQYF. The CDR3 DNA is TGTGCCACCAGTGATTCCTGGACTAGCCAAGAGACCCAGTACTTC.

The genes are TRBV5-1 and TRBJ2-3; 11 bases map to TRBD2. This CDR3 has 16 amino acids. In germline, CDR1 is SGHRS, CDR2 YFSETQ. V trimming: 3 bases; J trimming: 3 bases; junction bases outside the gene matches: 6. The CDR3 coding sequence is TGCGCCAGCAGCTCCCGACTAGCGGGGATGACAGATACGCAGTATTTT. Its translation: CASSSRLAGMTDTQYF.